This T cell receptor beta chain stems from a study of cytomegalovirus exposure and HLA in healthy donors (dated by TCRdb to the late 2010s). At the level of the whole study: An earlier analysis of some 500 of the donors reported about 250 Gb of sequence data and roughly 100 million unique TCR beta sequences from approximately 180 million T cells. Approximately 300 gigabases of sequencing data and tens of millions of unique TCR sequences made up an early release that covered several hundred HLA-typed donors. Of the roughly 410 genotyped donors, approximately 81% were placed in the genetic ancestry cluster associated with self-reported Caucasian donors. The study was designed to test whether signatures of past pathogen exposure could be identified by cataloging public T cell receptors. The study used immunosequencing to profile the T cell repertoires of several hundred subjects and linked those repertoires to cytomegalovirus serostatus. In addition to the first cohort of 500 to 850 subjects, a separate validation cohort of under 150 different subjects was used. To predict cytomegalovirus infection status, the study combined high-throughput TCR immunosequencing, statistical association of individual TCRs with disease status, and machine learning. In a later analysis, previously published TCR beta repertoires from 600 to 850 donors were re-analyzed and high-resolution HLA genotyping was added so that TCR occurrence patterns could be studied. Rather than using new phenotypic data, the later analysis identified candidate immune exposures from TCR beta sequences and from how often those sequences occurred across donors. An earlier analysis of 450 to 750 of the donors used high-throughput TCR beta sequencing to judge whether each TCR beta V gene segment behaved as functional or pseudogenic. Donor age, sex, ethnicity and CMV serostatus were compiled alongside the repertoire data. In a later genetic analysis, genome-wide SNP genotypes for 398 of the 666 donors were used, and that subset was treated as a discovery cohort. All discovery cohort repertoires had been generated using a single sequencing platform. Both class I and class II loci were covered by HLA typing, at four-digit resolution. The number of donors typed differed by locus, with roughly 629-640 for A, B, C, DRB1 and DQB1, 522 for DQA1, 600 to 610 for DPA1, and over 400 for DPB1. Four to six DR-DQ haplotypes were handled as single units for association and clustering, since linkage in the cohort was strong. On average, roughly 200,000 unique TCR beta nucleotide sequences were sequenced per donor among 398 genotyped donors of the cohort, with roughly 18% of those sequences being non-productive. Overall study results and their limits: Compared with the roughly 710-donor mean, donors in an Asian-associated ancestry cluster had fewer N-insertions in productive TCRs, according to a later genetic analysis. This cohort had only TCR beta chains sequenced, and the lack of alpha or paired-chain data limited which features could be detected. A later analysis associated around 16,000 TCR beta sequences with specific HLA alleles at a false discovery rate of 0.05. The classifier was reported to diagnose cytomegalovirus status with high specificity and sensitivity in both the original and validation cohorts. According to the authors, the approach could potentially be generalized to other disease states and immunological phenotypes. Because HLA typing was unavailable for some donors at each locus, only the typed subset was used in association tests. According to a later analysis, most CMV-associated TCR beta chains appeared to be HLA-restricted, and the HLA associations seemed to be driven largely by CMV exposure. The study gave a list of 150 to 200 TCR beta chains associated with cytomegalovirus. In vitro tests confirmed that a few of the cytomegalovirus-associated TCR beta chains recognize cytomegalovirus antigens. Strong co-occurrence of HLA alleles, especially DR and DQ, made assigning TCR associations to individual alleles difficult. Most TCR sequences were seen in very few donors, while some public TCRs were found in many individuals. V-gene and J-gene trimming of TCR beta chains was associated with a missense DCLRE1C variant in a later genetic analysis, and the association was replicated in an independent cohort. For the cohort, immune exposure information was limited to CMV serostatus. A further reported finding was that TCR beta sequences accurately predicted the HLA-A and HLA-B alleles for most subjects in the first cohort. The sequencing pipeline was judged likely to have produced a cluster of highly shared sequence variants as a technical artifact. Because counts were too low, approximately 15 rarely observed V segments, including chromosome 9 orphons, were excluded from the earlier analysis of about 500 of the donors. In an earlier analysis of around 600 of the donors, most TCR beta V segments were observed in productive rearrangements about 87% or about 30% of the time, broadly matching IMGT annotations. Presence/absence analyses assumed roughly uniform sequencing depth across donors, an assumption that may not hold. In a later analysis, the rate of TCR association differed among HLA loci, with DRB1 alleles having the most associated TCRs and HLA-C alleles having the fewest. Linkage disequilibrium might explain the correlated functional status among segregating V segments, but an unknown experimental factor could not be excluded. In a later analysis, HLA-associated TCR beta chains were found to be more clonally expanded and to have lower generation probabilities than equally common non-associated chains. Several of the top co-occurrence clusters appeared to be linked to parvovirus B19, influenza, CMV and Epstein-Barr virus, according to a later analysis.

In total, 630 or so healthy bone marrow donors made up the cohort. All cohort members were sampled while nominally healthy, although unrecorded immune exposures were likely present. The donor was CMV seronegative and belonged to the group of 320 or so seronegative cohort members. Each donor provided a peripheral blood sample, and peripheral blood mononuclear cells were used for TCR beta sequencing. The Qiagen DNeasy Blood Extraction Kit was used to extract genomic DNA from the blood cell samples. As to this clone: There is no known antigen for this receptor. No quality values exist for individual bases; no much larger clone is one base distant.

Preparation of the library involved the immunoSEQ multiplex PCR assay. For the multiplex PCR, a mixture combining 60 forward primers for TCR Vbeta segments and 13 reverse primers for TCR Jbeta segments was used. Amplification of the CDR3 region of rearranged TCR beta genes was performed with a multiplex PCR assay on genomic DNA. The amplified TCR beta libraries were sequenced on the Illumina HiSeq System as 87-base-pair reads. In the paper's pipeline: Across the 600 to 700 repertoires, a later analysis counted tens of millions of unique TCR beta chains, 9.5 million to 12 million of which were shared by at least two donors. Raw reads were error-corrected and collapsed into unique sequences by a nearest-neighbor algorithm in which closely related sequences were merged to remove PCR and sequencing errors. V, D and J gene segments were assigned by aligning CDR3 sequences to IMGT reference sequences. For a sequence to be retained, a match of at least six nucleotides to both a V gene segment and a J gene segment was required. Rearrangements were called productive when the CDR3 lacked stop codons and stayed in frame with V and J; all others were non-productive. Following IMGT convention, CDR3 was defined as the stretch from the second conserved V-encoded cysteine up to the conserved J-encoded phenylalanine. The earlier analysis of 587 of the donors excluded sequences that lacked an unambiguous match to a single V gene segment. An earlier analysis of around 600 of the donors classified V segments as functional when productive rearrangements were above 56.7% and as segregating when the standard deviation between donors was above 5%. A statistical classification framework was built to diagnose cytomegalovirus status from the catalog of TCR beta chain sequences. In a later analysis, V and J genes were assigned by comparing TCR nucleotide sequences against IMGT/GENE-DB human TR gene sequences. A later analysis assigned CDR3 sequences and most-parsimonious VDJ recombination scenarios with the TCRdist pipeline. In a later analysis, each TCR beta chain was defined by its CDR3 amino acid sequence together with its V-gene family, and reads lacking a unique V-gene family were excluded. A later analysis removed 550 to 650 highly shared, low-generation-probability nucleotide sequences to deal with suspected cross-contamination and a sequencing artifact. For each public chain, a later analysis derived a clonal expansion index from normalized ranks of inferred template counts within each repertoire. In a later analysis, generation probabilities were computed using a VDJ recombination model fitted to out-of-frame rearrangements, and the results were checked against IGoR. In a later analysis, hypergeometric tests were used to score TCR-TCR, TCR-HLA and TCR-CMV co-occurrence, with a repertoire-size bias correction applied to TCR pairs. In a later analysis, false discovery rates were estimated by permuting HLA or CMV assignments 20 times. In a later analysis, co-occurring TCRs were grouped using DBSCAN, and TCRdist sequence similarity was added for clustering within HLA-allele-positive subsets. Co-occurrence clustering excluded repertoires with fewer than 30,000 or more than 120,000 public chains, plus five with anomalous nucleotide sharing. This immuneACCESS table, as held by TCRdb, lists in-frame sequences with V and J called but not all clones. Of the missing ones, under half trace to an unresolved V gene in checked studies; the others have no known cause. Clone size and V and J calls were adopted from that table, with D and trimming inferred from the DNA. The sample table records some 190,000 clones; 70% to 80% of these occur just once. The ten largest clones represent roughly 1.5% of the sample.

The source material was PBMCs. This clonotype originated in a woman aged 45-65 years in good health and CMV-seronegative.

The nucleotide sequence is given as TGTGCCAGCAATTTAGGTGCGCGGGAGGACGAGCAGTACTTC. Translated, this gives CASNLGAREDEQYF. The chain is assembled from TRBV7-9 and TRBJ2-7, with 8 bases aligning to TRBD2. CDR1 and CDR2, per the germline V gene (reference sequence), are SEHNR and FQNEAQ. CDR3 length: 14 amino acids, cysteine to phenylalanine. CDR3 DNA only is kept here, 42 bases in frame from base 1. Trimming removed 7 bases from V and 5 bases from J; the gene matches leave 10 bases unexplained.